The rows below give T cell receptor beta chains drawn from one sample of a study of T cells in Graves' hyperthyroidism and ophthalmopathy. TCRdb passed the multiplex PCR reads through MiXCR, listing each CDR3 protein once. Of over 700,000 distinct CDR3 sequences listed, about 19% were seen once; the top ten hold around 17%. Source material: blood. The receptor source for this set is a woman aged 50 to 60 with Graves' hyperthyroidism that later progressed to Graves' ophthalmopathy. Both conserved end residues are part of each CDR3. Each record gives: clone size, V gene, J gene, D gene, CDR3 protein, CDR3 DNA. A D gene is named only where the DNA matches it firmly. Where a row states a size, it is once, few, many or the class of an expanded clone; other rows omit it.

size: NA; V: TRBV29-1; J: TRBJ2-3; D: TRBD1; CDR3: CSDDRGTSTDTQYF; DNA: TGCAGCGACGACAGGGGGACTAGCACAGATACGCAGTATTTT
size: many; V: TRBV3-1; J: TRBJ2-3; D: NA; CDR3: CASSQEKTRTTDTQYF; DNA: TGTGCCAGCAGCCAAGAAAAGACTAGGACCACAGATACGCAGTATTTT
size: many; V: TRBV6-1; J: TRBJ1-1; D: TRBD1; CDR3: CASSSTDTGGASTEAFF; DNA: TGTGCCAGCAGTTCCACTGACACAGGGGGCGCCTCCACTGAAGCTTTCTTT
size: many; V: TRBV12-3/TRBV12-4; J: TRBJ2-7; D: NA; CDR3: CASSFSEIYEQYF; DNA: TGTGCCAGCAGTTTTTCGGAAATCTACGAGCAGTACTTC
size: few; V: TRBV7-6; J: TRBJ1-2; D: NA; CDR3: CASSLDNSLYGYTF; DNA: TGTGCCAGCAGCTTAGATAATTCTCTCTATGGCTACACCTTC
size: many; V: TRBV12-3/TRBV12-4; J: TRBJ2-1; D: NA; CDR3: CASSLARRFSYNEQFF; DNA: TGTGCCAGCAGTTTAGCCCGGAGGTTCTCCTACAATGAGCAGTTCTTC
size: NA; V: TRBV4-2; J: TRBJ1-2; D: NA; CDR3: CASSPNQTPLNYGYTF; DNA: TGTGCCAGCAGCCCTAACCAGACTCCTCTTAACTATGGCTACACCTTC
size: few; V: TRBV19; J: TRBJ1-1; D: NA; CDR3: CASSERAPNTEAFF; DNA: TGTGCCAGTAGCGAGCGTGCCCCGAACACTGAAGCTTTCTTT
size: NA; V: TRBV19; J: TRBJ1-3; D: TRBD1; CDR3: CASSARRDSSGNTIYF; DNA: TGTGCCAGTAGTGCGAGGCGGGACAGCTCTGGAAACACCATATATTTT
size: many; V: TRBV11-3; J: TRBJ2-1; D: NA; CDR3: CASSPRDNYNEQFF; DNA: TGTGCCAGCAGCCCCCGGGACAACTACAATGAGCAGTTCTTC
size: NA; V: TRBV19; J: TRBJ1-4; D: NA; CDR3: CATGGRGYRSEKLFF; DNA: TGTGCCACCGGTGGACGGGGTTATCGTAGTGAAAAACTGTTTTTT
size: many; V: TRBV29-1; J: TRBJ2-5; D: NA; CDR3: CSVESMQGPETQYF; DNA: TGCAGCGTTGAATCAATGCAAGGACCTGAGACCCAGTACTTC
size: NA; V: TRBV6-1; J: TRBJ2-1; D: NA; CDR3: CASSLSQGIHNEQFF; DNA: TGTGCCAGCAGCCTCAGCCAGGGGATTCACAATGAGCAGTTCTTC
size: many; V: TRBV3-1; J: TRBJ1-4; D: NA; CDR3: CASSQRTNEKLFF; DNA: TGTGCCAGCAGCCAAAGAACTAATGAAAAACTGTTTTTT
size: NA; V: TRBV5-1; J: TRBJ2-7; D: NA; CDR3: CATSMEPGRSYEQYF; DNA: TGCGCCACCTCCATGGAGCCCGGACGGAGCTACGAGCAGTACTTC
size: many; V: TRBV20-1; J: TRBJ2-1; D: NA; CDR3: CSANDRDYNEQFF; DNA: TGCAGTGCAAATGACCGGGACTACAATGAGCAGTTCTTC
size: few; V: TRBV9; J: TRBJ2-5; D: NA; CDR3: CASSDPAQETQYF; DNA: TGTGCCAGCAGCGACCCGGCCCAAGAGACCCAGTACTTC
size: many; V: TRBV6-2/TRBV6-3; J: TRBJ2-7; D: NA; CDR3: CASSYSVRGEQYF; DNA: TGTGCCAGCAGTTACTCTGTTAGGGGCGAGCAGTACTTC
size: many; V: TRBV12-3/TRBV12-4; J: TRBJ1-3; D: NA; CDR3: CASSLSGGAGNTIYF; DNA: TGTGCCAGCAGTTTATCGGGGGGCGCTGGAAACACCATATATTTT
size: few; V: TRBV19; J: TRBJ2-2; D: TRBD2; CDR3: CATSKRGPFANTGELFF; DNA: TGTGCCACCAGTAAGCGGGGGCCGTTCGCGAACACCGGGGAGCTGTTTTTT
size: NA; V: TRBV7-9; J: TRBJ2-7; D: TRBD1; CDR3: CASSPVGTGGLIYSYEQYF; DNA: TGTGCCAGCAGCCCCGTCGGGACAGGGGGTTTAATTTACTCCTACGAGCAGTACTTC
size: many; V: TRBV3-1; J: TRBJ1-2; D: NA; CDR3: CASSQDRVYGYTF; DNA: TGTGCCAGCAGCCAAGACAGGGTTTATGGCTACACCTTC
size: many; V: TRBV12-3/TRBV12-4; J: TRBJ1-1; D: NA; CDR3: CASRYKQGRPEAFF; DNA: TGTGCCAGCAGATATAAACAGGGAAGGCCTGAAGCTTTCTTT
size: few; V: TRBV20-1; J: TRBJ2-2; D: TRBD2; CDR3: CSARDSRTSGYTGELFF; DNA: TGCAGTGCTAGAGATTCGCGGACTAGCGGCTACACCGGGGAGCTGTTTTTT
size: many; V: TRBV29-1; J: TRBJ2-3; D: NA; CDR3: CSVVDTTDTQYF; DNA: TGCAGCGTTGTGGACACGACAGATACGCAGTATTTT
size: many; V: TRBV27; J: TRBJ2-5; D: TRBD2; CDR3: CASRARGVQETQYF; DNA: TGTGCCAGCAGGGCTCGGGGGGTCCAAGAGACCCAGTACTTC
size: few; V: TRBV7-9; J: TRBJ1-4; D: NA; CDR3: CASSPLLHEKLFF; DNA: TGTGCCAGCAGCCCTCTCCTCCACGAAAAACTGTTTTTT
size: NA; V: TRBV27; J: TRBJ1-6; D: NA; CDR3: CASKPPNSPLHF; DNA: TGTGCCAGCAAGCCTCCTAATTCACCCCTCCACTTT
size: NA; V: TRBV19; J: TRBJ2-3; D: TRBD2; CDR3: CASSKLAGEDTQYF; DNA: TGTGCCAGTAGTAAACTAGCGGGGGAAGATACGCAGTATTTT
size: few; V: TRBV27; J: TRBJ1-4; D: NA; CDR3: CASSLGVLGVGEKLFF; DNA: TGTGCCAGCAGTTTGGGGGTGCTGGGGGTGGGCGAAAAACTGTTTTTT
size: many; V: TRBV27; J: TRBJ2-1; D: TRBD1; CDR3: CASRLDRASYNEQFF; DNA: TGTGCCAGCAGACTAGACAGGGCCTCCTACAATGAGCAGTTCTTC
size: few; V: TRBV6-5; J: TRBJ2-1; D: TRBD2; CDR3: CASSYSSLSGVYNEQFF; DNA: TGTGCCAGCAGTTACTCCTCCCTTAGCGGGGTATACAATGAGCAGTTCTTC
size: NA; V: TRBV27; J: TRBJ2-3; D: TRBD1; CDR3: CASSLSRQGRQDTQYF; DNA: TGTGCCAGCAGTTTATCCAGACAGGGGAGACAAGATACGCAGTATTTT
size: many; V: TRBV18; J: TRBJ1-2; D: NA; CDR3: CASSREYGYTF; DNA: TGTGCCAGCTCACGAGAGTATGGCTACACCTTC
size: NA; V: TRBV6-1; J: TRBJ2-1; D: TRBD2; CDR3: CASSMTSGGANEQFF; DNA: TGTGCCAGCAGTATGACTAGCGGGGGGGCAAATGAGCAGTTCTTC
size: many; V: TRBV15; J: TRBJ1-1; D: NA; CDR3: CATSRGGRVNTEAFF; DNA: TGTGCCACCAGCAGAGGCGGGAGGGTGAACACTGAAGCTTTCTTT
size: many; V: TRBV30; J: TRBJ1-1; D: NA; CDR3: CAWTYLQSTEAFF; DNA: TGTGCCTGGACATACCTACAAAGCACTGAAGCTTTCTTT
size: few; V: TRBV3-1; J: TRBJ1-2; D: NA; CDR3: CASSRREDYGYTF; DNA: TGTGCCAGCAGCCGCAGGGAGGACTATGGCTACACCTTC
size: many; V: TRBV5-1; J: TRBJ1-5; D: TRBD1; CDR3: CASSLGQGADQPQHF; DNA: TGCGCCAGCAGCTTGGGACAGGGGGCCGATCAGCCCCAGCATTTT
size: NA; V: TRBV10-2; J: TRBJ2-7; D: TRBD1; CDR3: CATQDRGYEQYF; DNA: TGCGCCACTCAGGACAGGGGCTACGAGCAGTACTTC
size: few; V: TRBV7-2; J: TRBJ1-1; D: NA; CDR3: CASSYLRTNTEAFF; DNA: TGTGCCAGCAGCTACCTCCGGACGAACACTGAAGCTTTCTTT